This is a list of T cell receptor beta chains from one sample in a study of PD-1 blockade in classical Hodgkin lymphoma. Assay: immunoSEQ multiplex PCR; the TCRdb copy retains only in-frame clones and omits some. The table shows around 100,000 clones, with about nine tenths occurring only once. This material consisted of peripheral blood mononuclear cells (PBMCs), taken before the fourth cycle of nivolumab. All receptors come from a human donor with classical Hodgkin lymphoma. CDR3s include the opening cysteine and the closing phenylalanine or tryptophan. Not every row has a clone size; where given, it reads once, few, many or a size class.

cdr3_length: 14; v_call: TRBV4-1; clone_size: .; cdr3_aa: CASSHGQGGTEAFF
cdr3_length: 17; v_call: TRBV7-9; clone_size: .; cdr3_aa: CASSPGTVFEMNTEAFF
cdr3_length: 14; v_call: TRBV29-1; clone_size: .; cdr3_aa: CSVPLAGGPETQYF
cdr3_length: 18; v_call: TRBV28; clone_size: once; cdr3_aa: CASSLLAGGLTSTDTQYF
cdr3_length: 15; v_call: TRBV2; clone_size: .; cdr3_aa: CASSAIEDDMQPQHF
cdr3_length: 14; v_call: TRBV6-6; clone_size: .; cdr3_aa: CASSYSTRATEAFF
cdr3_length: 14; v_call: TRBV15; clone_size: .; cdr3_aa: CATSRAQFTDTQYF
cdr3_length: 13; v_call: TRBV27; clone_size: .; cdr3_aa: CASSSGTYETQYF
cdr3_length: 13; v_call: TRBV19; clone_size: .; cdr3_aa: CASSSGSGYEQYF
cdr3_length: 16; v_call: TRBV15; clone_size: .; cdr3_aa: CATSRDRLGSGNTIYF
cdr3_length: 13; v_call: TRBV11-3; clone_size: .; cdr3_aa: CASSSAAGNTIYF
cdr3_length: 15; v_call: TRBV12-2; clone_size: .; cdr3_aa: CASRLVVRETGELFF
cdr3_length: 15; v_call: TRBV7-8; clone_size: .; cdr3_aa: CASSLDRVTTDTQYF
cdr3_length: 14; v_call: TRBV10-2; clone_size: .; cdr3_aa: CASIPATSGNTIYF
cdr3_length: 13; v_call: TRBV27; clone_size: .; cdr3_aa: CASSRATNEKLFF
cdr3_length: 15; v_call: TRBV5-6; clone_size: .; cdr3_aa: CASSLSDNSNQPQHF
cdr3_length: 17; v_call: TRBV7-8; clone_size: .; cdr3_aa: CASSLIFGAGGTGELFF
cdr3_length: 14; v_call: TRBV7-2; clone_size: once; cdr3_aa: CASSASGGPYEQYF
cdr3_length: 13; v_call: TRBV7-9; clone_size: once; cdr3_aa: CASSLPGGPEAFF
cdr3_length: 17; v_call: TRBV4-3; clone_size: .; cdr3_aa: CASSQDQGRGQRDTQYF
cdr3_length: 14; v_call: TRBV6-5; clone_size: once; cdr3_aa: CAGTSGLANYGYTF
cdr3_length: 18; v_call: TRBV11-2; clone_size: .; cdr3_aa: CASRRSGASSAGANVLTF
cdr3_length: 14; v_call: TRBV18; clone_size: .; cdr3_aa: CASSPSNGGGELFF
cdr3_length: 14; v_call: TRBV7-9; clone_size: .; cdr3_aa: CASSLVGGLETQYF
cdr3_length: 15; v_call: TRBV18; clone_size: .; cdr3_aa: CASSPRGQGATEAFF
cdr3_length: 16; v_call: TRBV7-9; clone_size: .; cdr3_aa: CASSFLPLEPQETQYF
cdr3_length: 14; v_call: TRBV4-3; clone_size: .; cdr3_aa: CASSQGLANYEQYF
cdr3_length: 16; v_call: TRBV5-6; clone_size: .; cdr3_aa: CASSLAVAGRYNEQFF
cdr3_length: 12; v_call: TRBV6-6; clone_size: .; cdr3_aa: CASSWDGDTQYF
cdr3_length: 13; v_call: TRBV6-5; clone_size: .; cdr3_aa: CAVRGQGVHEQYF
cdr3_length: 14; v_call: TRBV9; clone_size: once; cdr3_aa: CASSVGFANTEAFF
cdr3_length: 16; v_call: TRBV2; clone_size: .; cdr3_aa: CASSEAPAGVPYEQYF
cdr3_length: 15; v_call: TRBV4-2; clone_size: .; cdr3_aa: CASSQDGTMNQPQHF
cdr3_length: 12; v_call: TRBV6-8; clone_size: .; cdr3_aa: CASSWTQGTQHF
cdr3_length: 12; v_call: TRBV28; clone_size: .; cdr3_aa: CASSRSQDEQYF
cdr3_length: 16; v_call: TRBV30; clone_size: .; cdr3_aa: CAYRGRDLTLSYEQYF
cdr3_length: 13; v_call: TRBV6-6; clone_size: once; cdr3_aa: CASSYGDSYEQYF
cdr3_length: 16; v_call: TRBV30; clone_size: .; cdr3_aa: CAWSVQKGVGYEKLFF
cdr3_length: 15; v_call: TRBV28; clone_size: .; cdr3_aa: CASSRGQGANSPLHF
cdr3_length: 13; v_call: TRBV7-9; clone_size: .; cdr3_aa: CASSPGGEGKLFF
cdr3_length: 13; v_call: TRBV30; clone_size: .; cdr3_aa: CALHRRGDNEQFF
cdr3_length: 13; v_call: TRBV2; clone_size: .; cdr3_aa: CASIGGTGRGYTF
cdr3_length: 12; v_call: TRBV5-4; clone_size: .; cdr3_aa: CASSFRTEGYTF
cdr3_length: 14; v_call: TRBV5-4; clone_size: .; cdr3_aa: CASSPGVTPGELFF
cdr3_length: 13; v_call: TRBV4-1; clone_size: .; cdr3_aa: CASSPGTAYGYTF